The rows below give T cell receptor beta chains drawn from one sample of a study of regulatory T cells in long-lasting Graves disease. TCRdb passed the multiplex PCR reads through MiXCR, listing each CDR3 protein once. The table includes about 240,000 distinct CDR3 sequences, around 20% detected once. The source material was peripheral blood mononuclear cells (PBMCs), sampled at new diagnosis, from a patient treated with antithyroid drugs. These receptors were taken from a female donor with Graves disease. CDR3s leave out the opening cysteine and the closing phenylalanine or tryptophan. Each record gives: V gene, J gene, CDR3 protein.

V gene: TRBV4-3; J gene: TRBJ2-7; CDR3 protein: ASSQVLSGFYEQY
V gene: TRBV7-2; J gene: TRBJ1-2; CDR3 protein: ASSSSGQGYGYT
V gene: TRBV28; J gene: TRBJ1-2; CDR3 protein: ASGPDRSYGYT
V gene: TRBV5-1; J gene: TRBJ2-1; CDR3 protein: ASSLGSRRF
V gene: TRBV7-2; J gene: TRBJ1-1; CDR3 protein: ASSLEQGTEAF
V gene: TRBV30; J gene: TRBJ1-4; CDR3 protein: AWSVMGQPHLNEKLF
V gene: TRBV2; J gene: TRBJ2-7; CDR3 protein: ASSEGQGTYEQY
V gene: TRBV28; J gene: TRBJ2-2; CDR3 protein: ASSFDSGGADTGELF
V gene: TRBV30; J gene: TRBJ1-1; CDR3 protein: AWSVLVRNEAF
V gene: TRBV5-1; J gene: TRBJ1-2; CDR3 protein: ASSPRDRPYGYT
V gene: TRBV20-1; J gene: TRBJ1-5; CDR3 protein: SAAGGSNQPQH
V gene: TRBV5-5; J gene: TRBJ2-3; CDR3 protein: ASSFADTQY
V gene: TRBV24-1; J gene: TRBJ1-5; CDR3 protein: ATSGSGQNNQPQH
V gene: TRBV7-2; J gene: TRBJ2-1; CDR3 protein: ASSSIGLAGGYEQF
V gene: TRBV28; J gene: TRBJ2-2; CDR3 protein: ASRLGLGVGELF
V gene: TRBV15; J gene: TRBJ1-6; CDR3 protein: ATSRDRYARTLH
V gene: TRBV7-2; J gene: TRBJ1-2; CDR3 protein: ASSLAVTGFGDYGYT
V gene: TRBV11-2; J gene: TRBJ2-1; CDR3 protein: ASRPGQGEHEQF
V gene: TRBV5-4; J gene: TRBJ2-7; CDR3 protein: ASSSGQETLREQY
V gene: TRBV5-1; J gene: TRBJ1-2; CDR3 protein: ASSLEGPDRTGGYT
V gene: TRBV28; J gene: TRBJ2-3; CDR3 protein: ASSSLAGGADTQY
V gene: TRBV6-2/TRBV6-3; J gene: TRBJ2-3; CDR3 protein: ASSSEGRDTQY
V gene: TRBV5-1; J gene: TRBJ2-1; CDR3 protein: ASSLEGSTSYNEQF
V gene: TRBV12-3/TRBV12-4; J gene: TRBJ1-5; CDR3 protein: ASSREPGPEYQPQH
V gene: TRBV3-1; J gene: TRBJ2-2; CDR3 protein: ASSRNQGSGELF
V gene: TRBV11-3; J gene: .; CDR3 protein: ASSLGGWGLPPQETQY